Here is one T cell receptor beta chain with its context. The data stem from a study of control samples from healthy donors and cancer patients. The method was immunoSEQ multiplex PCR; TCRdb's version includes in-frame clones alone and lacks a portion of them. The sample has 150,000 to 200,000 clones; just over 85% are singletons. The CDR3 is 15 amino acids. Germline trimming cut 4 bases from V and 3 bases from J; bases unmatched to any gene: 5. Germline loops: CDR1 SGDLS, CDR2 YYNGEE. The sequencing input was blood. The rearrangement uses TRBV9 and TRBJ1-5, with 9 nucleotides matching TRBD1. The TCR was taken from a man aged 18 to 29 in good health. The CDR3 DNA is TGTGCCAGCAGCATGGGACAGGGATTCAATCAGCCCCAGCATTTT. It yields the protein CASSMGQGFNQPQHF.